This paragraph covers one T cell receptor beta chain sequence. Its antigen has not been determined. Base-call qualities are not available, and no considerably larger clone is one nucleotide away. This record belongs to a study of cytomegalovirus exposure and HLA in healthy donors (dated by TCRdb to between 2016 and 2019). In the study overall: According to an earlier analysis of 587 of the donors, about 179 million T cells yielded over 100 million unique TCR beta sequences and about 280 Gb of sequence data. The study combined high-throughput TCR immunosequencing, statistical association of individual TCRs with disease status, and machine learning to predict cytomegalovirus infection status. The number of typed donors differed by locus: about 620-640 for A, B, C, DRB1 and DQB1; 500 to 550 for DQA1; about 600 for DPA1; and around 470 for DPB1. The study aimed to test whether signatures of past pathogen exposure could be identified by cataloging public T cell receptors. Among about 370 genotyped donors of the cohort, an average of roughly 230,000 unique TCR beta nucleotide sequences was sequenced per donor, of which roughly 17% were non-productive. Of the roughly 390 genotyped donors, over 70% fell in the genetic ancestry cluster associated with self-reported Caucasian donors. All discovery cohort repertoires had been generated on a single sequencing platform. The study used immunosequencing to profile the T cell repertoires of under 700 subjects and linked those repertoires to cytomegalovirus serostatus. A later genetic analysis used genome-wide SNP genotypes for about 60% of the roughly 700 donors, treating that subset as a discovery cohort. Alongside the repertoire data, information on donor age, sex, ethnicity and CMV serostatus was compiled. HLA typing covered class I and class II loci at four-digit resolution. An early release covering roughly 580 HLA-typed donors comprised 300 to 350 gigabases of sequencing data and some 79 million unique TCR sequences. In an earlier analysis of 500 to 650 of the donors, high-throughput TCR beta sequencing was used to judge whether each TCR beta V gene segment behaved as functional or pseudogenic. Rather than using new phenotypic data, the later analysis identified candidate immune exposures from TCR beta sequences and from how often those sequences occurred across donors. Because of strong linkage in the cohort, roughly 5 DR-DQ haplotypes were treated as single units for association and clustering. Along with the approximately 700-subject first cohort, a separate validation cohort of over 90 different subjects was used. A later analysis re-examined previously published TCR beta repertoires from 500 to 700 donors and added high-resolution HLA genotyping to investigate patterns of TCR occurrence.

The cohort was made up of 650 to 700 healthy bone marrow donors. At the time of sampling, all cohort members were nominally healthy, though unrecorded immune exposures were likely present. The donor tested CMV seronegative, placing the donor among the 352 seronegative members of the cohort. A peripheral blood sample was collected from each donor, and TCR beta sequencing was performed on peripheral blood mononuclear cells. Genomic DNA was extracted from the blood cell samples with the Qiagen DNeasy Blood Extraction Kit. The CDR3 sequence holds 13 residues, the cysteine and phenylalanine included. CDR3 DNA is the only sequence kept; it has 39 bases, read in frame from the first base. The library relied on the immunoSEQ multiplex PCR assay. A mixture of 60 forward primers for TCR Vbeta segments and 13 reverse primers for TCR Jbeta segments was used in the multiplex PCR. The CDR3 region of rearranged TCR beta genes was amplified from genomic DNA by a multiplex PCR assay. The Illumina HiSeq System was used to sequence the amplified TCR beta libraries as 87-base-pair reads. The authors' pipeline ran thus. Across the 500 to 850 repertoires, a later analysis counted 80 million or so unique TCR beta chains, around 11 million of which were shared by at least two donors. A nearest-neighbor algorithm error-corrected the raw reads and collapsed the reads into unique sequences, merging closely related sequences to remove PCR and sequencing errors. To assign V, D and J gene segments, CDR3 sequences were aligned to IMGT reference sequences. Each retained sequence needed at least a six-nucleotide match to both a V gene segment and a J gene segment. A rearrangement counted as productive if the CDR3 had no stop codons and remained in frame with V and J, and every other rearrangement counted as non-productive. CDR3 was defined by IMGT convention, running from the second conserved V-encoded cysteine to the conserved J-encoded phenylalanine. The earlier analysis of about 530 of the donors excluded any sequence lacking an unambiguous match to a single V gene segment. In an earlier analysis of approximately 500 of the donors, a V segment was called functional when productive rearrangements were above 56.7%, and segregating when the standard deviation between donors exceeded 5%. A statistical classification framework was built for diagnosing cytomegalovirus status from the catalog of TCR beta chain sequences. V and J gene assignment, in a later analysis, came from comparing TCR nucleotide sequences with IMGT/GENE-DB human TR gene sequences. Using the TCRdist pipeline, a later analysis assigned CDR3 sequences along with most-parsimonious VDJ recombination scenarios. In a later analysis, each TCR beta chain was defined by its CDR3 amino acid sequence together with its V-gene family, and reads without a unique V-gene family were excluded. To address suspected cross-contamination and a sequencing artifact, a later analysis removed under 600 highly shared, low-generation-probability nucleotide sequences. A later analysis calculated a clonal expansion index for each public chain from normalized within-repertoire ranks of inferred template counts. In a later analysis, generation probabilities were computed using a VDJ recombination model fitted to out-of-frame rearrangements, and the results were checked against IGoR. In a later analysis, TCR-TCR, TCR-HLA and TCR-CMV co-occurrence was scored with hypergeometric tests, and a repertoire-size bias correction was applied to TCR pairs. To estimate false discovery rates, a later analysis permuted the HLA or CMV assignments 20 times. A later analysis grouped co-occurring TCRs with DBSCAN, adding TCRdist sequence similarity when clustering within HLA-allele-positive subsets. Co-occurrence clustering excluded repertoires with fewer than 30,000 or more than 120,000 public chains, plus five with anomalous nucleotide sharing. This is the immuneACCESS table as TCRdb keeps it, with only in-frame sequences that have V and J called. A part of the clones is gone; compared with another copy, unresolved V genes explain less than half, and the rest is unexplained. That table supplies the V and J calls and clone size; D and trimming were determined from the DNA. This sample comprises about 90,000 clones, just over 65% of them detected only once. The top ten hold roughly 2.2% of the sample.

Here is what the overall study found, with its caveats: HLA typing was unavailable for some donors at each locus, so association tests used only the typed subset. Sequencing depth was assumed to be roughly uniform across donors in the presence/absence analyses, though that assumption may not hold. Only TCR beta chains were sequenced in this cohort, and the absence of alpha or paired-chain data limited detectable features. According to a later genetic analysis, donors in an Asian-associated ancestry cluster had fewer N-insertions in productive TCRs than the approximately 610-donor mean. Some IMGT-functional V segments, including TRBV6-2 and TRBV6-3, could not be distinguished by the 87-base-pair reads and were therefore excluded. A later analysis found that most CMV-associated TCR beta chains appeared HLA-restricted, with HLA associations seemingly driven largely by CMV exposure. An earlier analysis of around 540 of the donors showed that most TCR beta V segments appeared in productive rearrangements either about 87% or about 30% of the time, which broadly matched IMGT annotations. According to the authors, the approach could potentially be generalized to other disease states and immunological phenotypes. A few of the identified cytomegalovirus-associated TCR beta chains were confirmed in vitro to be specific for cytomegalovirus antigens. Because counts were too low, roughly 17 rarely observed V segments, including chromosome 9 orphons, were left out of the earlier analysis of over 550 of the donors. A later genetic analysis associated a missense DCLRE1C variant with V-gene and J-gene trimming of TCR beta chains, and an independent cohort replicated the association. According to a later analysis, parvovirus B19, influenza, CMV and Epstein-Barr virus appeared linked to several top co-occurrence clusters. Immune exposure information for the cohort was limited to CMV serostatus. Strong co-occurrence of HLA alleles, especially DR and DQ, made assigning TCR associations to individual alleles difficult. A further reported finding was that TCR beta sequences accurately predicted the HLA-A and HLA-B alleles for most subjects in the first cohort. A later analysis associated some 17,000 TCR beta sequences with specific HLA alleles at a false discovery rate of 0.05. In both the original and validation cohorts, the classifier was reported to diagnose cytomegalovirus status with high specificity and sensitivity. A later analysis found that TCR association rates varied across HLA loci, with DRB1 alleles showing the most associated TCRs and HLA-C alleles the fewest. In a later analysis, HLA-associated TCR beta chains were found to be more clonally expanded and to have lower generation probabilities than equally common non-associated chains. Linkage disequilibrium might explain the correlated functional status among segregating V segments, but an unknown experimental factor could not be ruled out. Most TCR sequences were observed very rarely across donors, whereas some public TCRs were present in many individuals. In the study, around 150 TCR beta chains were listed as associated with cytomegalovirus. A cluster of highly shared sequence variants was judged likely to represent a technical artifact of the sequencing pipeline.

Sequencing was done on a sample of PBMCs. The V gene is TRBV21-1 and the J gene is TRBJ2-7; the table's D call TRBD1 went unverified against the DNA. TRBV21-1 is flagged as a pseudogene. This clonotype was sampled from a man younger than 45 in good health and CMV-seronegative. This receptor has the CDR3 CASSKDRVNEQYF. The nucleotide sequence reads as follows: TGTGCCAGCAGCAAAGACAGGGTCAACGAGCAGTACTTC.